This TCR beta chain appears in the sequencing data of a study of blood T cell repertoires in COVID-19. Libraries were prepared by immunoSEQ multiplex PCR; TCRdb keeps only in-frame clonotypes and omits some of them. The data show over 130,000 clones, approximately 84% seen once. Looked up from germline, CDR1 is GTSNPN and CDR2 is SVGIG (reference sequence). With 5 bases clipped from V and 5 bases from J, the junction kept 7 bases outside the gene matches. The CDR3 spans 14 residues. The chain is built from TRBV30 and TRBJ2-1; 9 nucleotides align to TRBD1. What was sequenced was PBMCs or T cells enriched from blood (not recorded which). The sequence came from a woman aged 18-29 years who had been exposed to COVID-19. Here the CDR3 reads CAWFAGTGHNEQFF. The CDR3 DNA sequence: TGTGCCTGGTTTGCCGGGACAGGGCACAATGAGCAGTTCTTC.